The rows below give T cell receptor beta chains drawn from one sample of a study of cytomegalovirus exposure and HLA in healthy donors. The repertoire was sequenced with immunoSEQ multiplex PCR; TCRdb's copy has only in-frame clones and lacks some. The sample table includes 150,000 or so clones. Sequenced input: PBMCs. The receptors stem from a woman aged 50 to 60 in good health and CMV-seronegative. Each CDR3 is given with its conserved first and last residue. D genes are given only for firm matches. Clone size appears in some rows only: once, few, many, or a class for an expanded clone.

v_gene	j_gene	abundance	d_gene	CDR3aa	CDR3nt
TRBV28	TRBJ2-1	-	-	CASSMGHSDNEQFF	TGTGCCAGCAGCATGGGACACTCCGACAATGAGCAGTTCTTC
TRBV6-1	TRBJ1-5	-	-	CASSEHRYSNQPQHF	TGTGCCAGCAGTGAACACAGGTATAGCAATCAGCCCCAGCATTTT
TRBV5-6	TRBJ2-5	-	-	CASSLRRGTDQETQYF	TGTGCCAGCAGCCTTCGGCGGGGAACCGATCAAGAGACCCAGTACTTC
TRBV19	TRBJ1-2	-	TRBD1	CASSQYYRGNSYGYTF	TGTGCCAGTAGTCAATATTACAGGGGGAATTCATATGGCTACACCTTC
TRBV9	TRBJ1-3	-	-	CASSVNTDYGNTIYF	TGTGCCAGCAGCGTAAATACAGATTATGGAAACACCATATATTTT
TRBV27	TRBJ1-1	-	-	CASSRLGQGYTEAFF	TGTGCCAGCAGTCGGTTAGGCCAGGGTTACACTGAAGCTTTCTTT
TRBV4-1	TRBJ2-1	-	-	CASSQGEDHYNEQFF	TGCGCCAGCAGCCAAGGGGAGGATCATTACAATGAGCAGTTCTTC
TRBV6-1	TRBJ1-2	-	-	CASSEAQYGYTF	TGTGCCAGCAGTGAAGCCCAGTATGGCTACACCTTC
TRBV18	TRBJ2-5	-	TRBD2	CASSPRLAAGETQYF	TGTGCCAGCTCACCTAGACTAGCGGCCGGGGAGACCCAGTACTTC
TRBV5-6	TRBJ1-1	-	-	CASSLWGGDTEAFF	TGTGCCAGCAGCTTGTGGGGGGGGGACACTGAAGCTTTCTTT
TRBV2	TRBJ2-3	-	TRBD2	CASLGGWATDTQYF	TGTGCCAGCTTGGGGGGGTGGGCCACAGATACGCAGTATTTT
TRBV5-6	TRBJ2-4	-	TRBD1	CASSLPSTGGADIQYF	TGTGCCAGCAGCCTTCCTAGTACAGGGGGCGCAGACATTCAGTACTTC
TRBV4-2	TRBJ2-5	-	-	CASSQSMGLHQETQYF	TGTGCCAGCAGCCAAAGCATGGGACTCCACCAAGAGACCCAGTACTTC
TRBV19	TRBJ1-2	-	TRBD1	CASGGQSLYYGYTF	TGTGCCAGTGGGGGACAGTCTCTCTACTATGGCTACACCTTC
TRBV4-2	TRBJ1-2	-	-	CASSQDRGTPYGYTF	TGTGCCAGCAGCCAAGATAGGGGGACACCCTATGGCTACACCTTC
TRBV29-1	TRBJ1-1	-	-	CSAKGGATEAFF	TGCAGCGCTAAGGGGGGGGCCACTGAAGCTTTCTTT
TRBV2	TRBJ2-7	-	TRBD1	CASSRQGGTYEQYF	TGTGCCAGCAGTAGACAGGGGGGGACCTACGAGCAGTACTTC
TRBV7-8	TRBJ2-7	-	TRBD2	CASSFTSGPYEQYF	TGTGCCAGCAGCTTTACTAGCGGCCCCTACGAGCAGTACTTC
TRBV7-2	TRBJ2-7	-	TRBD2	CASSQTSGSYEQYF	TGTGCCAGCAGCCAGACTAGCGGGAGCTACGAGCAGTACTTC
TRBV19	TRBJ2-3	-	TRBD2	CASSITSGTPDTQYF	TGTGCCAGTAGTATCACTAGCGGGACCCCAGATACGCAGTATTTT
TRBV29-1	TRBJ1-1	-	-	CSTQGSDTEAFF	TGCAGCACACAGGGTTCGGACACTGAAGCTTTCTTT
TRBV4-1	TRBJ2-2	-	TRBD1	CASSLDRGTGELFF	TGCGCCAGCAGCCTGGACAGGGGGACCGGGGAGCTGTTTTTT
TRBV4-1	TRBJ2-1	-	-	CASSQGPGGQFF	TGCGCCAGCAGCCAAGGGCCCGGCGGGCAGTTCTTC
TRBV4-2	TRBJ2-3	-	-	CASSRSDTDTQYF	TGTGCCAGCAGCCGTTCAGACACAGATACGCAGTATTTT
TRBV6-5	TRBJ2-7	medium-sized	TRBD2	CASTQGESGGYEQYF	TGTGCCAGCACCCAGGGAGAGAGCGGGGGGTACGAGCAGTACTTC
TRBV6-5	TRBJ1-6	-	TRBD1	CASSYPPTGAPLHF	TGTGCCAGCAGTTACCCGCCGACAGGGGCTCCCCTCCACTTT
TRBV7-8	TRBJ1-5	-	-	CASSFRDWPQHF	TGTGCCAGCAGCTTCCGGGATTGGCCCCAGCATTTT
TRBV4-1	TRBJ2-7	-	TRBD2	CASSPGRAYEQYF	TGCGCCAGCAGCCCAGGGAGGGCCTACGAGCAGTACTTC
TRBV5-6	TRBJ2-7	-	TRBD1	CASSSWTGAYEQYF	TGTGCCAGCAGCTCCTGGACAGGGGCCTACGAGCAGTACTTC
TRBV4-1	TRBJ1-2	-	-	CASSQGGSPGNGGYTF	TGCGCCAGCAGCCAGGGAGGCAGTCCGGGCAATGGGGGCTACACCTTC
TRBV7-9	TRBJ1-5	-	-	CASSPRGGGNQPQHF	TGTGCCAGCAGCCCCCGGGGGGGTGGCAATCAGCCCCAGCATTTT
TRBV19	TRBJ2-2	-	-	CASSVFTGELFF	TGTGCCAGTAGTGTATTCACCGGGGAGCTGTTTTTT
TRBV7-8	TRBJ1-1	-	-	CASSSLGGEAFF	TGTGCCAGCAGCTCCCTAGGAGGTGAAGCTTTCTTT
TRBV28	TRBJ1-1	-	-	CASSPRGRQFTEAFF	TGTGCCAGCAGCCCGCGGGGGCGACAATTCACTGAAGCTTTCTTT
TRBV7-9	TRBJ2-7	-	-	CASSSSLYEQYF	TGTGCCAGCAGCTCAAGTCTATACGAGCAGTACTTC
TRBV5-6	TRBJ1-1	-	TRBD1	CASSLALRGRGTEAFF	TGTGCCAGCAGCTTGGCGTTAAGGGGGCGAGGCACTGAAGCTTTCTTT
TRBV27	TRBJ1-2	-	-	CASSFGRGYYGYTF	TGTGCCAGCAGTTTCGGACGGGGTTATTATGGCTACACCTTC
TRBV19	TRBJ1-1	-	TRBD1	CATSGTGVGNTEAFF	TGTGCCACATCCGGGACAGGGGTCGGGAACACTGAAGCTTTCTTT
TRBV4-2	TRBJ1-5	-	-	CASSKTGTINQPQHF	TGTGCCAGCAGCAAAACTGGAACTATCAATCAGCCCCAGCATTTT
TRBV4-2	TRBJ2-1	-	TRBD1	CASSQDGQQGANNEQFF	TGTGCCAGCAGCCAAGATGGACAACAGGGGGCCAACAATGAGCAGTTCTTC
TRBV20-1	TRBJ2-7	-	TRBD1	CSAPTGAEQYF	TGCAGTGCTCCGACAGGGGCCGAGCAGTACTTC
TRBV7-2	TRBJ1-2	-	-	CASSSQAYRGYTF	TGTGCCAGCAGCTCCCAGGCGTACAGGGGCTACACCTTC
TRBV6-5	TRBJ1-6	-	TRBD1	CASSYGGTGGAPLHF	TGTGCCAGCAGTTACGGGGGGACAGGGGGCGCGCCCCTCCACTTT
TRBV6-5	TRBJ1-5	-	TRBD1	CASSPQGGSNQPQHF	TGTGCCAGCAGCCCACAGGGGGGGAGCAATCAGCCCCAGCATTTT
TRBV5-1	TRBJ2-3	-	-	CASSLGGPFTDTQYF	TGCGCCAGTAGCCTGGGGGGCCCCTTCACAGATACGCAGTATTTT
TRBV4-2	TRBJ2-7	-	TRBD2	CASSQDRAGGMVWQYF	TGTGCCAGCAGCCAAGATCGGGCGGGGGGGATGGTCTGGCAGTACTTC
TRBV7-9	TRBJ1-4	-	-	CASVGAREKLFF	TGTGCCAGCGTGGGGGCTCGAGAAAAACTGTTTTTT
TRBV28	TRBJ2-1	-	TRBD2	CASSPGLAGIYSYNEQFF	TGTGCCAGCAGCCCAGGACTAGCGGGAATTTACTCCTACAATGAGCAGTTCTTC